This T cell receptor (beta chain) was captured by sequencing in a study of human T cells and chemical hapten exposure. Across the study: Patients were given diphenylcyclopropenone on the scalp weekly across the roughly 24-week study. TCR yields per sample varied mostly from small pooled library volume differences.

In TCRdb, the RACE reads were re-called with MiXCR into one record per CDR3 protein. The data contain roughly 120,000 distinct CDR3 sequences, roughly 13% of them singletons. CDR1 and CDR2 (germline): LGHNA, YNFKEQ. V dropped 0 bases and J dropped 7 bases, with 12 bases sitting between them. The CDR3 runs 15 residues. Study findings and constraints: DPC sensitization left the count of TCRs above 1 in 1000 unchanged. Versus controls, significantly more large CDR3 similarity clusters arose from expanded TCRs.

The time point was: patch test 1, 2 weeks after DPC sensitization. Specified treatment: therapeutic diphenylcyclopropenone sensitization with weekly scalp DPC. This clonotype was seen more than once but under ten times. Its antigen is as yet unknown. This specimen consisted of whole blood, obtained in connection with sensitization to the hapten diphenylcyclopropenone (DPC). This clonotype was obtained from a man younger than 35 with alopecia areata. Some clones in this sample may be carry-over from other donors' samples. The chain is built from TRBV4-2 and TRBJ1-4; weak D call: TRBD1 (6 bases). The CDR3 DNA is TGTGCCAGCAGCCAAGAAGGCAGGGGCGGTGAAAAACTGTTTTTT. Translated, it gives CASSQEGRGGEKLFF.